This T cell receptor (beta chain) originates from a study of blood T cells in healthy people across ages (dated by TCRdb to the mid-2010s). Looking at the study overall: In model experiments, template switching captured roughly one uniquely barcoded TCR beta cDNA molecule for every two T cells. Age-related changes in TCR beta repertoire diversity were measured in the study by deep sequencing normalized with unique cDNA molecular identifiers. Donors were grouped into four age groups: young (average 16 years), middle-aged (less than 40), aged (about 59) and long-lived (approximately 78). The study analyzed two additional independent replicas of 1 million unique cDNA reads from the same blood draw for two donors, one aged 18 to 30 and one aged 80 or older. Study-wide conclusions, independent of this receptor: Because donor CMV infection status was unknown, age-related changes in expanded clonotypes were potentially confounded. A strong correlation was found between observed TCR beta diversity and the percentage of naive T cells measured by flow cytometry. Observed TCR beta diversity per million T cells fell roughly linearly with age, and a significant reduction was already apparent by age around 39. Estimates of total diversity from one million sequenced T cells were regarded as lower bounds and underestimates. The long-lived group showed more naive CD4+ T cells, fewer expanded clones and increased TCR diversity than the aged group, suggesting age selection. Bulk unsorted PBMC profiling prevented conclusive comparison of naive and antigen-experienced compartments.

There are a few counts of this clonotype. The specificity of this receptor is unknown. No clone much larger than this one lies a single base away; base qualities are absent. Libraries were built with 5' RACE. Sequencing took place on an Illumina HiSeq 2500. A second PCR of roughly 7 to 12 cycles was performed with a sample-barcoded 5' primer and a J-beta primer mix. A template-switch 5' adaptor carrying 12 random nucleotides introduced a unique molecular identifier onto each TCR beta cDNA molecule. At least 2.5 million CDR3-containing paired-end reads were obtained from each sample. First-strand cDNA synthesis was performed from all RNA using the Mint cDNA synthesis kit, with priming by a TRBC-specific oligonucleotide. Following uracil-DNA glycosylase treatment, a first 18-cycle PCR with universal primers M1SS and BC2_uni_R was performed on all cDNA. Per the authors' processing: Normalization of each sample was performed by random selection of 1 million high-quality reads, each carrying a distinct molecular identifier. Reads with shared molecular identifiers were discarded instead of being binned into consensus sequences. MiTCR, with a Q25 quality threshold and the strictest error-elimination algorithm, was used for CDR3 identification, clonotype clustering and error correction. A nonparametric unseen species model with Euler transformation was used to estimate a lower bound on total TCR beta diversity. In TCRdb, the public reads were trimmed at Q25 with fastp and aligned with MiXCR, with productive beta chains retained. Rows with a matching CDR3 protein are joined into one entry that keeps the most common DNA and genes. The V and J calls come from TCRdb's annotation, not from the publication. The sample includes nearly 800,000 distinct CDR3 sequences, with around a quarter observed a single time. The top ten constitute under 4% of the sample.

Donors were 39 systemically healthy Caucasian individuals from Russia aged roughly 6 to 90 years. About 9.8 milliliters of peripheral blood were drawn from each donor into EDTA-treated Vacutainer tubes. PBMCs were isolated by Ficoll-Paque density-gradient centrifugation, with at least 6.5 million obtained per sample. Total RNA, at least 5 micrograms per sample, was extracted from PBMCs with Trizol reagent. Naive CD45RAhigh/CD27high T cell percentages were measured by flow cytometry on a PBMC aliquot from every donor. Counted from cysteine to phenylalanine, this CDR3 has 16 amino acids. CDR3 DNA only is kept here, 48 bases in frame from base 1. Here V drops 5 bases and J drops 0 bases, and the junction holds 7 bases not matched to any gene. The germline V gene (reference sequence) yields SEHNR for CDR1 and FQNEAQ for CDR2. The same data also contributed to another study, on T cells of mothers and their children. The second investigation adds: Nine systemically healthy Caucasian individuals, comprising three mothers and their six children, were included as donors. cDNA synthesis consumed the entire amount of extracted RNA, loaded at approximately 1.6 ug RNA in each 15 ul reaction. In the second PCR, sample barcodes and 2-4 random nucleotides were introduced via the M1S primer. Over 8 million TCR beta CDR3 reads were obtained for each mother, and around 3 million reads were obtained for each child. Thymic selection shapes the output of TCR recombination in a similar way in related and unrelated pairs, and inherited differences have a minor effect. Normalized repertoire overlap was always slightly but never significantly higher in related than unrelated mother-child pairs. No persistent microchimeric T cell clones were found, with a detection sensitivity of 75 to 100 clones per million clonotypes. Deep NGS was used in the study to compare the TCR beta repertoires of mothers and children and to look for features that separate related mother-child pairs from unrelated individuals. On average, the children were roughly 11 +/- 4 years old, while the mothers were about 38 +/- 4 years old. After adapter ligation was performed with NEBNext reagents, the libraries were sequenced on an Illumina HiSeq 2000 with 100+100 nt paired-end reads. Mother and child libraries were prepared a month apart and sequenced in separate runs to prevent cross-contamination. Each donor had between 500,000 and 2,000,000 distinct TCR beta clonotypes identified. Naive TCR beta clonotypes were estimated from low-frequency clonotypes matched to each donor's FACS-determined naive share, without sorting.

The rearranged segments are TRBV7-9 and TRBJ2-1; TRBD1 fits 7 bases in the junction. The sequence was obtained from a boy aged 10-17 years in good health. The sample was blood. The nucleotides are TGTGCCAGCAGCACCCGGGACAGAAACTCCTACAATGAGCAGTTCTTC. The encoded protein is CASSTRDRNSYNEQFF.